This T cell receptor beta chain originates from a study of response to subunit inactivated influenza vaccine. TCRdb called the RT-PCR reads again in MiXCR, with one record for every CDR3 protein. The repertoire holds about half a million distinct CDR3 sequences, with 6% to 9% as singletons. Sequencing was performed on PBMCs from blood, taken roughly 24 months after vaccination. This TCR was sampled from a man aged 50 to 75 who received an inactivated influenza vaccine.

The CDR3 DNA follows: TGTGCCAGCAGCCTGATGCAGGTCTCCTACGAGCAGTACTTC. Amino acid sequence: CASSLMQVSYEQYF. The chain uses TRBV7-2 and TRBJ2-7; D not certain. CDR1 SGHTA and CDR2 FQGNSA come from the germline V gene. Trimming took off 5 bases at V and 0 bases at J, with 11 bases between the two ends. The CDR3 sequence is 14 residues long.